The TCR beta chain described here comes from a study of T cells in lung cancer brain metastases. Whole-study findings and limits: Preoperative corticosteroid effects on brain metastasis T cell infiltration were not controlled.

The V gene's germline CDR1 is SGHAT and CDR2 FQNNGV. CDR3 length equals 17 residues. V trimming: 2 bases; J trimming: 2 bases; junction bases outside the gene matches: 12. Method: immunoSEQ multiplex PCR; TCRdb's copy keeps in-frame clones and lacks some. Counted here are 3,000 or so clones, 70% to 90% occurring once; the ten biggest clones make up approximately 4.8%. Comments on this clone: Its antigen is unknown.

The chain recombines TRBV11-2 with TRBJ2-7, with TRBD2 matching 7 bases. This TCR derives from a woman aged 45 to 65 with non-small cell lung cancer. Sequenced input: tumor tissue from the primary lung tumor. The CDR3 coding sequence is TGTGCCAGCAGCTTAAGGTCGGGGGGATACTCTACCTACGAGCAGTACTTC. Protein: CASSLRSGGYSTYEQYF.